Each of the 4 T cell receptor beta chains below was sequenced from the same sample in a study of T cells in Graves' hyperthyroidism and ophthalmopathy. RNA transcripts gave rise to amplified TCR beta CDR3 regions. First-round RT-PCR targeting the TCR CDR3 was performed with the HTBI primer set. TCRdb passed the multiplex PCR reads through MiXCR, listing each CDR3 protein once. The data show approximately 600,000 distinct CDR3 sequences, 11% to 15% seen once. Sequenced input: blood. The receptors were gathered from a woman aged 18-30 years with Graves' ophthalmopathy.

This clonotype was seen ten or more times. The junction departs from the called germline gene at one end, perhaps through a read error. The chain uses TRBV2 and TRBJ2-3; no clear D. The germline V gene encodes CDR1 SNHLY and CDR2 FYNNEI. The CDR3 length is 11 residues. CDR3 DNA: TGTGCCAGCAGTGACACAAATACGCAGTATTTT. It codes for CASSDTNTQYF.

This clonotype was counted a few times. J is TRBJ1-2 and V is TRBV28; TRBD1 aligns across 7 bases. CDR3 length equals 15 residues. V shed 5 bases and J 4 bases; nucleotides not matched to a gene: 10. The germline V gene encodes CDR1 MDHEN and CDR2 SYDVKM. The CDR3 DNA reads as TGTGCCAGCAGTCCCCGGGACAGAGTATTCTATGGCTACACCTTC. Translated: CASSPRDRVFYGYTF.

This clonotype has ten or more counts. This rearrangement joins TRBV7-2 to TRBJ1-4; D is unresolved. Germline CDR1 and CDR2: SGHTA and FQGNSA. The CDR3 sequence is 16 residues long. V was cut by 2 bases and J by 7 bases, with 17 bases left in between. The CDR3, as DNA: TGTGCCAGCAGCTTAATTGGTGGAGGGTTTGGTGAAAAACTGTTTTTT. This sequence encodes CASSLIGGGFGEKLFF.

This clonotype has a count of ten or more. The V gene is TRBV6-2 or TRBV6-3, the J gene TRBJ2-2; 12 nucleotides agree with TRBD2. This CDR3 is built from 17 residues. Germline V gives CDR1 MNHEY, CDR2 SVGEGT. V trimming: 0 bases; J trimming: 5 bases; junction bases outside the gene matches: 4. For the CDR3, the DNA is TGTGCCAGCAGTTACTCTCTAGCGGGAGGGCCGACCGGGGAGCTGTTTTTT. It is translated as CASSYSLAGGPTGELFF.